The 10 T cell receptor beta chains reported below all come from one sample, sequenced in a study of T cells after yellow fever vaccination. TCRdb redid the calling of the 5' RACE reads with MiXCR, one entry per CDR3 protein. The sample gives 200,000 or so distinct CDR3 sequences, over 6.5% of which show up once; roughly 1% is in the top ten. Sequencing was performed on CD4+ T cells sorted from PBMCs, taken on the day of the yellow fever booster vaccination. The receptors shown here come from a man aged 30-40 years who received the YFV17D yellow fever vaccine.

The table lists this clonotype with a few counts. The chain carries TRBV5-1 and TRBJ2-5; TRBD1 might be the D (5 bases). The CDR3 totals 14 residues. Deletions cut 2 bases from V and 5 bases from J, with 13 bases between. Germline assignment: CDR1 SGHRS and CDR2 YFSETQ. The CDR3 nucleotides read TGCGCCAGCAGCTTTGGCAGGGCTGGGGAGACCCAGTACTTC. It encodes CASSFGRAGETQYF.

This chain links TRBV5-1 with TRBJ2-1; 7 nucleotides match TRBD2. CDR3 length: 18 amino acids. Looked up from germline, CDR1 is SGHRS and CDR2 is YFSETQ. V trimming: 4 bases; J trimming: 12 bases; junction bases outside the gene matches: 25. CDR3 protein: CASSIRSRTSATAGGQFF. The CDR3 DNA follows: TGCGCCAGCAGCATACGTTCGCGAACTAGCGCTACCGCAGGCGGGCAGTTCTTC.

This rearrangement joins TRBV9 to TRBJ2-7; tentative D call: TRBD2 (5 bases). Per germline, CDR1 SGDLS and CDR2 YYNGEE. The CDR3 is 14 residues long. Trimming removed 0 bases from V and 3 bases from J, with 10 bases in between. The CDR3 DNA is TGTGCCAGCAGCGTAGAGCTAGCTAGCTACGAGCAGTACTTC. It translates to CASSVELASYEQYF. The complete variable domain, with remaining parts taken from reference TRBV9 and TRBJ2-7, reads DSGVTQTPKHLITATGQRVTLRCSPRSGDLSVYWYQQSLDQGLQFLIQYYNGEERAKGNILERFSAQQFPDLHSELNLSSLELGDSALYFCASSVELASYEQYFGPGTRLTVT.

There are many counts of this clonotype. V gene TRBV9 combines with J gene TRBJ2-2, with TRBD2 matching 8 bases. The CDR3 is made up of 13 amino acids. From germline, CDR1 is SGDLS and CDR2 YYNGEE. V shed 7 bases, J shed 5 bases, and the junction held 4 bases outside the gene matches. Written as DNA, the CDR3 is TGTGCCAGCGGGACTAGTGGTACCGGGGAGCTGTTTTTT. It translates to CASGTSGTGELFF. Variable domain in full (rest from reference TRBV9 and TRBJ2-2): DSGVTQTPKHLITATGQRVTLRCSPRSGDLSVYWYQQSLDQGLQFLIQYYNGEERAKGNILERFSAQQFPDLHSELNLSSLELGDSALYFCASGTSGTGELFFGEGSRLTVL.

The chain links TRBV11-3 to TRBJ2-7; D might be TRBD2 (6 bases). V lost 3 bases to trimming and J lost 0 bases, with 9 bases between them. The CDR3 runs 14 residues. Looked up from germline, CDR1 is SGHNT and CDR2 is YENEEA. CDR3 sequence reads: CASSFTTSSYEQYF. CDR3 DNA sequence: TGTGCCAGCAGCTTTACGACTAGCTCCTACGAGCAGTACTTC.

The chain joins TRBV28 to TRBJ1-1; tentative D call: TRBD1 (6 bases). This CDR3 contains 16 residues. The germline V gene has CDR1 MDHEN and CDR2 SYDVKM. V was pared by 4 bases and J by 5 bases, with 20 bases between. CDR3 DNA: TGTGCCAGCAGTTCGACCGTGGGAGGGGGTAAGACTGAAGCTTTCTTT. Amino acids: CASSSTVGGGKTEAFF.

This chain links TRBV6-2 or TRBV6-3 with TRBJ2-5, with D unresolved. CDR1 is MNHEY, CDR2 SVGEGT, per germline. V was clipped by 6 bases and J by 2 bases, with 13 bases between them. The length of the CDR3 is 14 residues. The CDR3 DNA sequence: TGTGCCAGCAGACTCTCCCGGGCGCAAGAGACCCAGTACTTC. Residues: CASRLSRAQETQYF.

The chain combines TRBV5-1 with TRBJ1-1; perhaps TRBD1 as D (5 bases). V lost 0 bases, J lost 1 base, and 13 bases lay in between. CDR1 is SGHRS, CDR2 YFSETQ, per germline. This CDR3 contains 16 residues. In DNA, the CDR3 is TGCGCCAGCAGCTTGGGATCGTCCGGGGCGAACACTGAAGCTTTCTTT. This translates into CASSLGSSGANTEAFF.

The rearrangement uses TRBV7-2 and TRBJ2-1; D not resolved. V was trimmed by 3 bases and J by 5 bases, leaving 8 bases between them. The CDR3 has 13 residues. Germline V gives CDR1 SGHTA, CDR2 FQGNSA. This CDR3 reads CASSFPGHNEQFF. CDR3 in DNA: TGTGCCAGCAGCTTCCCAGGCCACAATGAGCAGTTCTTC.

This CDR3 is CASSLTAGANVLTF. The CDR3 DNA follows: TGCGCCAGCAGCTTGACGGCGGGGGCCAACGTCCTGACTTTC. The rearrangement joins TRBV5-1 to TRBJ2-6; D is undetermined. This CDR3 region has 14 residues. Germline CDR1 is SGHRS and CDR2 is YFSETQ. The germline V and J ends were trimmed by 1 base and 4 bases, with 6 bases remaining between them.